This is a list of T cell receptor beta chains from one sample in a study of long-term antiretroviral therapy in people with HIV. Libraries were prepared by immunoSEQ multiplex PCR; TCRdb keeps only in-frame clonotypes and omits some of them. The profile covers about 20,000 clones, with 75% to 90% appearing a single time and 7% to 9% taken by the ten largest. Sample: unsorted PBMCs, taken 1.2 years after starting antiretroviral therapy. The receptors come from a woman aged 40-49 years with HIV. The CDR3 runs from the conserved cysteine through the conserved F or W. The D gene is left open where the match is weak. Only some rows state a clone size, as once, few, many or a class for expanded clones.

j_call | clone_size | v_call | d_call | cdr3_aa | cdr3_nt
TRBJ2-3 | NA | TRBV5-4 | NA | CASSDDIQDTQYF | TGTGCCAGCAGCGACGACATACAAGATACGCAGTATTTT
TRBJ2-1 | NA | TRBV29-1 | NA | CSVVGGTVTSVSSYNEQFF | TGCAGCGTCGTGGGGGGGACAGTAACTAGCGTTAGCTCCTACAATGAGCAGTTCTTC
TRBJ1-5 | NA | TRBV19 | TRBD1 | CASIETGVNQPQHF | TGTGCCAGTATCGAGACAGGGGTTAATCAGCCCCAGCATTTT
TRBJ2-2 | NA | TRBV7-2 | TRBD2 | CASSSGPPGTSGTGELFF | TGTGCCAGCAGCTCCGGCCCCCCCGGGACTAGCGGGACCGGGGAGCTGTTTTTT
TRBJ2-6 | once | TRBV5-4 | NA | CASRPTSSGANVLTF | TGTGCCAGCAGGCCTACTAGCTCTGGGGCCAACGTCCTGACTTTC
TRBJ2-5 | NA | TRBV5-1 | NA | CASSPGRIQETQYF | TGCGCCAGCAGCCCGGGACGAATACAAGAGACCCAGTACTTC
TRBJ2-1 | NA | TRBV5-1 | NA | CASSLGAAPSSYNEQFF | TGCGCCAGCAGCTTGGGGGCAGCACCTAGCTCCTACAATGAGCAGTTCTTC
TRBJ2-7 | once | TRBV10-3 | TRBD2 | CAISRTSENYEQYF | TGTGCCATCTCCCGGACTAGCGAAAACTACGAGCAGTACTTC
TRBJ2-7 | NA | TRBV6-1 | NA | CASSEALQSYEQYF | TGTGCCAGCAGTGAAGCGCTTCAGTCCTACGAGCAGTACTTC
TRBJ2-7 | NA | TRBV29-1 | TRBD1 | CSVKRDRGPYEQYF | TGCAGCGTTAAGAGGGACAGGGGGCCCTACGAGCAGTACTTC
TRBJ2-1 | NA | TRBV5-1 | NA | CASSLPGLTVNEQFF | TGCGCCAGCAGCTTACCGGGACTCACGGTCAATGAGCAGTTCTTC
TRBJ2-3 | NA | TRBV5-1 | NA | CASSLEGGPTDTQYF | TGCGCCAGCAGCTTGGAAGGGGGACCTACAGATACGCAGTATTTT
TRBJ1-1 | NA | TRBV19 | NA | CASTIGTEAFF | TGTGCCAGTACTATTGGCACTGAAGCTTTCTTT
TRBJ1-1 | NA | TRBV4-1 | NA | CASSQRVVNTEAFF | TGCGCCAGCAGCCAAAGGGTAGTGAACACTGAAGCTTTCTTT
TRBJ1-1 | NA | TRBV11-2 | NA | CASSSQAPGAFF | TGTGCCAGCAGCTCTCAGGCCCCTGGGGCTTTCTTT